This T cell receptor beta chain was sequenced for a study of blood T cell repertoires in COVID-19. Study-wide background: COVID-19 samples collected from the United States, Italy and Spain covered acute and convalescent phases. In each case, the material was cDNA or gDNA derived from T cells, B-cell-depleted T cells, or PBMCs.

Germline V CDR1 and CDR2: LGHDT, YNNKEL (reference sequence). This CDR3 has 16 residues. Trimming removed 0 bases at V and 2 bases at J, with 12 bases between. As originally analysed: Cell counts per sample came from amplifying reference gene primers. Sequenced by immunoSEQ multiplex PCR; TCRdb stores in-frame clones only, minus some. Clonal size and the V and J genes are those of that table, whereas D and trimming came from the DNA. Here the sample spans some 210,000 clones, about four fifths being singletons. The receptor comes from a woman aged 70-85 years with active or convalescent COVID-19. V gene TRBV3-1 (or the pseudogene TRBV3-2) combines with J gene TRBJ2-3, with a weak D call TRBD2 (6 bases). The sample comprised peripheral blood. Here the CDR3 DNA reads TGTGCCAGCAGCCAAGATAGGAGGGCCGTCACAGATACGCAGTATTTT. It encodes CASSQDRRAVTDTQYF.